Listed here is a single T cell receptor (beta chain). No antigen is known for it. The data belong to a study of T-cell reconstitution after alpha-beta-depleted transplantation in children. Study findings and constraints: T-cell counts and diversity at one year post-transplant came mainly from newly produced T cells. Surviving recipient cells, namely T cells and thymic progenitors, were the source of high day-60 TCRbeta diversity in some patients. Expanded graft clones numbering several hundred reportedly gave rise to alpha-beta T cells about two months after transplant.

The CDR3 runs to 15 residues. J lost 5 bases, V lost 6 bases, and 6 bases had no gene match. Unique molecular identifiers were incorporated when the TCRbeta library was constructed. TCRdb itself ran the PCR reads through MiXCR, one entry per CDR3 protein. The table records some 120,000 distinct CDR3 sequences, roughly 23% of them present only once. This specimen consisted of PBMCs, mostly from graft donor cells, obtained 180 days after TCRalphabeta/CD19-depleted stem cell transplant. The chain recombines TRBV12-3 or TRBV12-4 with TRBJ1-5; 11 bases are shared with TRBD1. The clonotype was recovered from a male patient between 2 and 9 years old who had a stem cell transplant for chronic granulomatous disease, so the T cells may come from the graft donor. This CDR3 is CASSRWTGGYQPQHF. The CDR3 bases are TGTGCCAGCAGCCGCTGGACAGGGGGCTATCAGCCCCAGCATTTT.